Sequencing of this T cell receptor beta chain was carried out in a study of cytomegalovirus exposure and HLA in healthy donors. Of note for this clone: One end of the junction fails to match germline, which may point to a read error.

The CDR3 has 16 residues. The germline V gene has CDR1 MGHRA and CDR2 YSYEKL. 13 Jbeta primers and 60 Vbeta primers were used for the PCR. Here immunoSEQ multiplex PCR was the method, and the copy in TCRdb shows in-frame clones only, minus some. Listed are 150,000 to 200,000 clones; 0.79% falls within the top ten. The specimen sequenced was PBMCs. This receptor was obtained from a woman aged 18-29 years in good health and CMV-seropositive. The chain employs TRBV4-1 and TRBJ1-5; possible D gene TRBD1, 5 bases. CDR3 nucleotide sequence: TGCGCCAGCGGCCAAGATGGAGGGGATAGCAATCAGCCCCAGCATTTT. It encodes CASGQDGGDSNQPQHF.